Sequencing of this T cell receptor (beta chain) was carried out in a study of blood T cell repertoires in COVID-19. Study information: Spain, Italy and the United States supplied samples that represented acute and convalescent COVID-19. T cells, B-cell-depleted T cells, or PBMCs supplied cDNA or gDNA.

As regards this clone: This specimen includes other DNA sequences encoding the same CDR3.

CDR1 is SGHRS and CDR2 is YFSETQ in the germline V gene. Deletions cut 5 bases from V and 3 bases from J, with 15 bases between. The CDR3 covers 15 residues. In the study's own analysis: Reference gene primers were amplified, and this amplification served to estimate nucleated cell counts. The method was immunoSEQ multiplex PCR; TCRdb's version includes in-frame clones alone and lacks a portion of them. Clone size and the V and J calls come from that table; the DNA yielded D and trimming. Altogether about 72,000 clones are present, about 91% being singletons, with the ten largest covering roughly 5%.

The TCR comes from a woman aged 60-75 years with active COVID-19. Sequences were obtained from peripheral blood. The rearrangement links TRBV5-1 to TRBJ2-1; maybe TRBD2 (5 bases). The DNA for the CDR3 is TGCGCCAGCAGGTTCGGAGCTCGGGACTACAATGAGCAGTTCTTC. This encodes CASRFGARDYNEQFF.